This T cell receptor beta chain was found in a study of blood T cells in healthy people across ages. Study-level points and caveats: Roughly linearly, TCR beta diversity per million T cells fell as age increased.

It was with a sample-barcoded 5' primer and a J-beta primer mix that a second PCR of roughly 6 to 11 cycles was run. Each cDNA molecule, via a template-switch adaptor with 12 random nucleotides, was tagged. TCRdb passed the 5' RACE reads through MiXCR, listing each CDR3 protein once. The sample has some 1.8 million distinct CDR3 sequences, about 39% seen once. Every sample gave at least 5 micrograms of total RNA when it was extracted. Comment on this clonotype: Its target is unknown.

This CDR3 contains 12 residues. Per the germline V gene, CDR1 is DFQATT and CDR2 is SNEGSKA (reference sequence). This receptor was identified in a human donor in good health. This sequence joins TRBV20-1 and TRBJ2-4; D is possibly TRBD1 or TRBD2 (5 bases each). The closer fit of TRBJ2-7 to the DNA end suggests the J call may be wrong. Sequencing input: blood. CDR3 residues: CSANERGDEQYF. In nucleotides, the CDR3 is TGCAGTGCTAACGAGAGGGGAGACGAGCAGTACTTC.